The entry that follows covers one TCR beta chain sequence. The V gene's germline CDR1 is GTSNPN and CDR2 SVGIG (reference sequence). This CDR3 comprises 14 residues. Trimming at V came to 3 bases and at J to 2 bases, leaving 4 bases not matched to a gene. The entry originates in a study of CD8 T cells in Susac syndrome. Random hexamers were used to reverse transcribe about 0.5 to 1 ug of RNA. Amplification of TCR beta CDR3 spanned 54 Vbeta and 13 Jbeta via immunoSEQ multiplex PCR. TCRdb reanalysed the immunoSEQ multiplex PCR reads using MiXCR and keeps one entry per CDR3 protein. The sample consists of 150,000 to 190,000 distinct CDR3 sequences, about 94% of them appearing once.

Sequencing was done on a sample of CD8+ T cells from PBMCs. The J gene is TRBJ1-2, the V gene TRBV30; 9 positions match TRBD1. The source of this sequence is a human donor with multiple sclerosis. The CDR3 is CAWRDRGRNYGYTF. The CDR3 DNA sequence: TGTGCCTGGAGGGACAGGGGCAGAAACTATGGCTACACCTTC.